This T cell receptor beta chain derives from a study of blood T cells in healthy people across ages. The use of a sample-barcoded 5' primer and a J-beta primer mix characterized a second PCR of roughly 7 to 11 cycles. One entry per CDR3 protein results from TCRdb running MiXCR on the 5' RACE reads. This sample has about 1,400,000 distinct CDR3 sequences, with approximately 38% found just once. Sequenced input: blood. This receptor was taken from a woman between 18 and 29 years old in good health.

The CDR3 bases are TGTGCCAGCAGCCATAGCGGACCTGACGACGAGCAGTACTTC. Amino acids: CASSHSGPDDEQYF. The chain joins TRBV12-3 or TRBV12-4 to TRBJ2-4; D is perhaps TRBD2 (6 bases). The J call is uncertain, as TRBJ2-7 better fits the DNA end. CDR3 length equals 14 residues.